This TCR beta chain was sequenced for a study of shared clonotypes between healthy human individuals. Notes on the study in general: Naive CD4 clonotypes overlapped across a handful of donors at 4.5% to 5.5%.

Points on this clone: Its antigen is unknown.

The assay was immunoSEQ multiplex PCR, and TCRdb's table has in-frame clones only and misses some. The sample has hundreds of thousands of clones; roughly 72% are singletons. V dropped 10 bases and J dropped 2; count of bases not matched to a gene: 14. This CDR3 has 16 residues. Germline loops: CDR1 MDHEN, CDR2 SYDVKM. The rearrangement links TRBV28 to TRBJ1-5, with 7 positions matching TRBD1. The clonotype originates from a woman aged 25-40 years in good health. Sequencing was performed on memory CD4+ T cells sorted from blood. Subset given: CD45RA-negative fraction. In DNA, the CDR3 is TGTGCCACTTACGGGACAGCCCTTGGGGGCAATCAGCCCCAGCATTTT. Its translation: CATYGTALGGNQPQHF. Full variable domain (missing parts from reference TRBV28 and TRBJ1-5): DVKVTQSSRYLVKRTGEKVFLECVQDMDHENMFWYRQDPGLGLRLIYFSYDVKMKEKGDIPEGYSVSREKKERFSLILESASTNQTSMYLCATYGTALGGNQPQHFGDGTRLSIL.